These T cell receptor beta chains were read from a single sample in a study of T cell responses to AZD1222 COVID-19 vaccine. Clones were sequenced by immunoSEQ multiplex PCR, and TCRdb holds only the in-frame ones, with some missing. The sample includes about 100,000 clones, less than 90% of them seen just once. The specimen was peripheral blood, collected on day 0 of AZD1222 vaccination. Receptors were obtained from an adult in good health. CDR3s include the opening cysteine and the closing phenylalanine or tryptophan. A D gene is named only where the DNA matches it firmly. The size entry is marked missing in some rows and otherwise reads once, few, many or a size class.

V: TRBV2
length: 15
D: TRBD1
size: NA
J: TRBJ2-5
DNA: TGTGCCAGCAGTAACAGGGGCCGTGCGGCAGAGACCCAGTACTTC
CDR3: CASSNRGRAAETQYF

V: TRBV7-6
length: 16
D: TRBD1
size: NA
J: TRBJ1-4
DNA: TGTGCCAGCAGCCCTCGGACAGGGGAAACTAATGAAAAACTGTTTTTT
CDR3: CASSPRTGETNEKLFF

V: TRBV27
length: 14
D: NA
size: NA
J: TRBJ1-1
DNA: TGTGCCAGCAGTTCAGGAATGACGAACACTGAAGCTTTCTTT
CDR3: CASSSGMTNTEAFF

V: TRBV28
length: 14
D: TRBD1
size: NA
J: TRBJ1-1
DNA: TGTGCCAGCAGTGGGGGACAGAGCTGGGGTGAAGCTTTCTTT
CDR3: CASSGGQSWGEAFF

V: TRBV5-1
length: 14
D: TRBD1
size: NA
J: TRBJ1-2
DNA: TGCGCCAGCAGCTTGAGGACAGGGGTTGATGGCTACACCTTC
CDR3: CASSLRTGVDGYTF

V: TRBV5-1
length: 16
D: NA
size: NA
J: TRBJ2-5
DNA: TGCGCCAGCAGCCTTCGGACTGGATGGGGTGGAGAGACCCAGTACTTC
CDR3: CASSLRTGWGGETQYF

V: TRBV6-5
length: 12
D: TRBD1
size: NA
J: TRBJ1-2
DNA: TGTGCCACCCTGGGACAGGGGGAGATCTACACCTTC
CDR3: CATLGQGEIYTF

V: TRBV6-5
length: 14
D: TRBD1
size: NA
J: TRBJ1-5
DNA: TGTGCCAGCAGGCGGACAGGGCCGAATCAGCCCCAGCATTTT
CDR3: CASRRTGPNQPQHF

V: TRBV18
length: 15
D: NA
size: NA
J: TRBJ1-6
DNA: TGTGCCAGCTCACCGCGGGGACCGAGTAATTCACCCCTCCACTTT
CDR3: CASSPRGPSNSPLHF

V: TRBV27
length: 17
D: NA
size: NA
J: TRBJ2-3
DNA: TGTGCCAGCAACGAGGACAGCCGAACCCTTAGCACAGATACGCAGTATTTT
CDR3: CASNEDSRTLSTDTQYF

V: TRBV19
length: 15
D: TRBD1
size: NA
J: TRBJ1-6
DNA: TGTGCCAGTAGCCTGACAGGGGGCGCTGGGTCACCCCTCCACTTT
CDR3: CASSLTGGAGSPLHF

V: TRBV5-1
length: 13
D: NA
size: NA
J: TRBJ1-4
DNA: TGCGCCAGCAGCTTCGCGGGGGATGAAAAACTGTTTTTT
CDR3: CASSFAGDEKLFF

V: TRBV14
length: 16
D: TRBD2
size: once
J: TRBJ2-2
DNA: TGTGCCAGCAGTCCCACGACTAGCGGGAGAACCGGGGAGCTGTTTTTT
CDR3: CASSPTTSGRTGELFF

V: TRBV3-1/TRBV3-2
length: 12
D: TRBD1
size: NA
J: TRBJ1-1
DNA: TGTGCCAGCGGACAGGTGGGCACTGAAGCTTTCTTT
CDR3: CASGQVGTEAFF

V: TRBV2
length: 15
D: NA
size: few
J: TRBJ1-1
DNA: TGTGCCAGCAGTTTACAGGGAGCGATGAACACTGAAGCTTTCTTT
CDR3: CASSLQGAMNTEAFF

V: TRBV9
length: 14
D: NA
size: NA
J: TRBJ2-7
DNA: TGTGCCAGCAGCGAGAGGGACGGGACCTACGAGCAGTACTTC
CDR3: CASSERDGTYEQYF

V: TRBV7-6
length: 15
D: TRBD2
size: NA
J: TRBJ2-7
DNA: TGTGCCAGCAGCACTAGGACTAGCGGGAGGGACGAGCAGTACTTC
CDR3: CASSTRTSGRDEQYF

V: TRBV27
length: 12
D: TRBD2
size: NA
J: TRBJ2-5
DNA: TGTGCCAGCACCGGGGGGGGAGAGACCCAGTACTTC
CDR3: CASTGGGETQYF

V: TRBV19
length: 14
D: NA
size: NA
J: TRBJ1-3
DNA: TGTGCCAGTAAGGAAGATGCCCGTGTTTACACCATATATTTT
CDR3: CASKEDARVYTIYF

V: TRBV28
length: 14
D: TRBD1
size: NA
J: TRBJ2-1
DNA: TGTGCCAGCAGTGGACAGGGACTGGGGAATGAGCAGTTCTTC
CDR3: CASSGQGLGNEQFF

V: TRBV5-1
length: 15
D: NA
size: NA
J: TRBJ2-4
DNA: TGCGCCAGCAGCTTGGCGACGACCAGGGGAAACATTCAGTACTTC
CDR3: CASSLATTRGNIQYF

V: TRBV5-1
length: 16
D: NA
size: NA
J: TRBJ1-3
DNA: TGCGCCAGCAGCCCCATCATACAGGGTATTGGAAACACCATATATTTT
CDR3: CASSPIIQGIGNTIYF

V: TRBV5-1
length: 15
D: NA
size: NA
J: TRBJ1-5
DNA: TGCGCCAGCAGCTTCGAGGGCCATAGCAATCAGCCCCAGCATTTT
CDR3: CASSFEGHSNQPQHF

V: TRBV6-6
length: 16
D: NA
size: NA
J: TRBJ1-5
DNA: TGTGCCAGCAGTCCACAGGGAGGAGGGAACAATCAGCCCCAGCATTTT
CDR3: CASSPQGGGNNQPQHF

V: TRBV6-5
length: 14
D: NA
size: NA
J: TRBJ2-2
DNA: TGTGCCAGCAGTTACTCCCAGGGAACCCGGGAGCTGTTTTTT
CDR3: CASSYSQGTRELFF

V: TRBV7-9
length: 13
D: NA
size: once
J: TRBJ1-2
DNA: TGTGCCAGCAGCTACAGGGAGGGGAGTGGCTACACCTTC
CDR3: CASSYREGSGYTF

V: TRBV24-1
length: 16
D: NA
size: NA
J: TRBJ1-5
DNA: TGTGCCACCAGTGATGCGCAGTCTTATAGCAATCAGCCCCAGCATTTT
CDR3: CATSDAQSYSNQPQHF

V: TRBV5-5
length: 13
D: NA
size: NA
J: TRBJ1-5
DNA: TGTGCCAGCAGCTTGGATGAGGGTCAGCCCCAGCATTTT
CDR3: CASSLDEGQPQHF

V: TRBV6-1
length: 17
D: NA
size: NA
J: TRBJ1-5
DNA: TGTGCCAGCAGTGAAATGATGCCTGGAGGGGGCAATCAGCCCCAGCATTTT
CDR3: CASSEMMPGGGNQPQHF

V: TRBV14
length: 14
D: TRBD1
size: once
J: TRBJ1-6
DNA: TGTGCCAGCAGCCCGGGACAGAATAATTCACCCCTCCACTTT
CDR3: CASSPGQNNSPLHF

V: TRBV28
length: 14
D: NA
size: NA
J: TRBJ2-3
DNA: TGTGCCAGCAGCGACAGAAGCCGCACAGATACGCAGTATTTT
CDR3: CASSDRSRTDTQYF

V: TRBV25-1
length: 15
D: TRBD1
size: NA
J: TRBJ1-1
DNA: TGTGCCAGCAGTGAATCAGGCACAGGGGACACTGAAGCTTTCTTT
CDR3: CASSESGTGDTEAFF

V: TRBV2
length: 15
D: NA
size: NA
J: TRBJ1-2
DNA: TGTGCCAGCAGTGAAGTAAGACACCCTCCTGGGGGCTACACCTTC
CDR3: CASSEVRHPPGGYTF

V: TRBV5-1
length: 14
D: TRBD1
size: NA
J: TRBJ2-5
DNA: TGCGCCAGCAGCCCAACAGGGGATTGGGAGACCCAGTACTTC
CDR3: CASSPTGDWETQYF

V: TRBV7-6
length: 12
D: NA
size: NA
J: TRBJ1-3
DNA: TGTGCCAGCAGCTTAGAGGCAAACACCATATATTTT
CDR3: CASSLEANTIYF

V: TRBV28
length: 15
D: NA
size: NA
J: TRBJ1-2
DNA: TGTGCCAGCAGTTTAGGGGGGGCCAATAACTATGGCTACACCTTC
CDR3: CASSLGGANNYGYTF

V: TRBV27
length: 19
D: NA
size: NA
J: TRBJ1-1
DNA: TGTGCCAGCAGTCTAACTCCTCCACTGGGGCGGGGACGACGAACTGAAGCTTTCTTT
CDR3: CASSLTPPLGRGRRTEAFF

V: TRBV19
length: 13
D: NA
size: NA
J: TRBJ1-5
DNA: TGTGCCCCCTGTTGCAGGGTTCTACAGCCCCAGCATTTT
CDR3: CAPCCRVLQPQHF

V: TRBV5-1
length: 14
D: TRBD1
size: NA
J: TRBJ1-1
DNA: TGCGCCAGCAGGGGACAGGGGATGAACACTGAAGCTTTCTTT
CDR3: CASRGQGMNTEAFF

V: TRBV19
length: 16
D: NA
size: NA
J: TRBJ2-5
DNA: TGTGCCAGTAGTATAAAACAGGGCGAGCCCCGGGGGACCCAGTACTTC
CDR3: CASSIKQGEPRGTQYF

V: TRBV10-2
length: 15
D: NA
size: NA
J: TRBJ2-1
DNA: TGCGCCAGCAGTTGGGACCGAAGCTCCTACAATGAGCAGTTCTTC
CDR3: CASSWDRSSYNEQFF

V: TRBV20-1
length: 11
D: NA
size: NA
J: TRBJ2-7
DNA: TGCAGTGCTAGAGATCGCGACGAGCAGTACTTC
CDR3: CSARDRDEQYF

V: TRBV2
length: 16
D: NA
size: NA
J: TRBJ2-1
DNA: TGTGCCAGCAGTGAAGCCCACGGGACTTCAAACAATGAGCAGTTCTTC
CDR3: CASSEAHGTSNNEQFF

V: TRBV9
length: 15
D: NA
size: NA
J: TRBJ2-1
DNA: TGTGCCAGCAGCGTAGAGACAGGCTCCTACAATGAGCAGTTCTTC
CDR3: CASSVETGSYNEQFF

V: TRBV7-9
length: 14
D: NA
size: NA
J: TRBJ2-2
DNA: TGTGCCAGCAGCCCTTCTGAGGAGGCCGGGGAGCTGTTTTTT
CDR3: CASSPSEEAGELFF

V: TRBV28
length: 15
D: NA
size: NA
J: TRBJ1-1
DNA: TGTGCCAGCAGTTCCCCCGCCGGGGGCTTGCCTGAAGCTTTCTTT
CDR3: CASSSPAGGLPEAFF

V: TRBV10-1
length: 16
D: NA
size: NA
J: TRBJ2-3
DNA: TGCGCCAGCAGTGAGCGAATGGGGCTAGCCCCAGATACGCAGTATTTT
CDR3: CASSERMGLAPDTQYF

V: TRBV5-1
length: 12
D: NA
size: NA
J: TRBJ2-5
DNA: TGCGCCAGCAGCGAACCCCAAGAGACCCAGTACTTC
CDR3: CASSEPQETQYF

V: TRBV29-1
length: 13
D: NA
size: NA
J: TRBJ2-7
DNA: TGCAGTGTTCTCCCGGGTCGATGGGGTGAGCAGTACTTC
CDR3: CSVLPGRWGEQYF

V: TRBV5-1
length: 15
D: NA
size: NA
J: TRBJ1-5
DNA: TGCGCCAGCAGCCCAGACCCGATGGGCAATCAGCCCCAGCATTTT
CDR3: CASSPDPMGNQPQHF

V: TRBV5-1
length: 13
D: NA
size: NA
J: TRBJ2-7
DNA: TGCGCCAGCAGCTTGCCCAGTTCCTACGAGCAGTACTTC
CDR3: CASSLPSSYEQYF